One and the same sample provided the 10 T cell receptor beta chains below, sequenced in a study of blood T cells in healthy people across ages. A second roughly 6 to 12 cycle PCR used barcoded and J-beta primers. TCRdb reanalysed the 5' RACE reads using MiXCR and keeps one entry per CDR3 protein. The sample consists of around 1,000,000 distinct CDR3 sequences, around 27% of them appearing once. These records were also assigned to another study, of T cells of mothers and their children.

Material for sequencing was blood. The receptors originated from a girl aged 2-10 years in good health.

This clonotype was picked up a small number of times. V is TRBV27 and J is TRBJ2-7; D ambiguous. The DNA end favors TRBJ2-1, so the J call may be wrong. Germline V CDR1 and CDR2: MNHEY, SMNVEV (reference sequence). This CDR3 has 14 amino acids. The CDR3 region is CASSSLSEYNEQFF. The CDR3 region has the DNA TGTGCCAGCAGCTCCCTCTCTGAGTACAATGAGCAGTTCTTC.

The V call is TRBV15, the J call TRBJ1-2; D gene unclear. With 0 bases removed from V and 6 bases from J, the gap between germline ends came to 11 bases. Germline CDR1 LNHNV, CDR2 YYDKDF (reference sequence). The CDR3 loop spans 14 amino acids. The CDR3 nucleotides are TGTGCCACCAGCAGAGATTCATACGAGAATGGCTACACCTTC. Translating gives CATSRDSYENGYTF.

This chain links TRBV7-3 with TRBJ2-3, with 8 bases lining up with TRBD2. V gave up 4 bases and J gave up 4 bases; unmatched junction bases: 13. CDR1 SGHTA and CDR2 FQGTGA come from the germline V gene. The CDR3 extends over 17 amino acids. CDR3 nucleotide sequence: TGTGCCAGCAGCTCTTGGCGTAGCGGGATTCTCCCAGATACGCAGTATTTT. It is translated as CASSSWRSGILPDTQYF.

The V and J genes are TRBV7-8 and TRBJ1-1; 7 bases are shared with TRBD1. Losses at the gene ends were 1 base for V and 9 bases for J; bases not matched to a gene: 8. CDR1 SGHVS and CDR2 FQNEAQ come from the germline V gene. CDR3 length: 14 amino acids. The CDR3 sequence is CASSLVTGEGQAFF. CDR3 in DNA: TGTGCCAGCAGCTTAGTTACAGGGGAAGGGCAAGCTTTCTTT.

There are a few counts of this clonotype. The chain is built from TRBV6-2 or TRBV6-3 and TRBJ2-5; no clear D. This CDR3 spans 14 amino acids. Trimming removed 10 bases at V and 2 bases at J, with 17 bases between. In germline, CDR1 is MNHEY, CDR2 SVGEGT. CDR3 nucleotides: TGTGCCAACACTTTTTCGGGCCGGCAAGAGACCCAGTACTTC. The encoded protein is CANTFSGRQETQYF.

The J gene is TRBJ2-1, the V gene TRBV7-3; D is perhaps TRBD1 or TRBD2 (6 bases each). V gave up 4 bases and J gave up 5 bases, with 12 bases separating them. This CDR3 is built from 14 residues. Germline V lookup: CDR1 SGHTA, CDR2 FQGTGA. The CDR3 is CASSSAGHNNEQFF. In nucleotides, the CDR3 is TGTGCCAGCAGCTCCGCGGGACATAACAATGAGCAGTTCTTC. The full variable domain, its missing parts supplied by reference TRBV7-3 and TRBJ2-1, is GAGVSQTPSNKVTEKGKYVELRCDPISGHTALYWYRQSLGQGPEFLIYFQGTGAADDSGLPNDRFFAVRPEGSVSTLKIQRTERGDSAVYLCASSSAGHNNEQFFGPGTRLTVL.

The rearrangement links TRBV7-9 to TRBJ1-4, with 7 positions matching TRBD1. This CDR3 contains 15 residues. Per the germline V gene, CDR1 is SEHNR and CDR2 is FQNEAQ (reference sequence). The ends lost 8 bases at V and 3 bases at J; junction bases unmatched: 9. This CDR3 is CASSPPGGSNEKLFF. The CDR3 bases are TGTGCCAGCTCACCACCAGGGGGATCTAATGAAAAACTGTTTTTT.

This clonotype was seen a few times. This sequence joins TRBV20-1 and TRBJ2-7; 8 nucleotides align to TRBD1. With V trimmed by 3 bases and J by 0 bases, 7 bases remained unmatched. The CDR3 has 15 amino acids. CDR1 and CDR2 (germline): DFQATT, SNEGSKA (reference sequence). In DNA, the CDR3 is TGCAGTGCTAGCCCCGGACAGGGAGACTCCTACGAGCAGTACTTC. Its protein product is CSASPGQGDSYEQYF.

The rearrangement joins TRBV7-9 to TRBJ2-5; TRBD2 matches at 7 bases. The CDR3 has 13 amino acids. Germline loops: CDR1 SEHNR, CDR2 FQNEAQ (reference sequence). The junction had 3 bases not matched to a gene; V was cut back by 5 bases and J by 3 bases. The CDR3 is CASSVTSEETQYF. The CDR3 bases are TGTGCCAGCAGCGTTACTAGCGAAGAGACCCAGTACTTC. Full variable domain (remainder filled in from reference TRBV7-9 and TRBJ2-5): DTGVSQNPRHKITKRGQNVTFRCDPISEHNRLYWYRQTLGQGPEFLTYFQNEAQLEKSRLLSDRFSAERPKGSFSTLEIQRTEQGDSAMYLCASSVTSEETQYFGPGTRLLVL.

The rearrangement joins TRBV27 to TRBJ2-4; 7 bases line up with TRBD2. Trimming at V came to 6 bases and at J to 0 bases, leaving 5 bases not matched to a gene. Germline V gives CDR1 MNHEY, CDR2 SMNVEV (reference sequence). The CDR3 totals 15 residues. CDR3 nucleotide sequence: TGTGCCAGCAGCCCGGGACTAACAGCCAAAAACATTCAGTACTTC. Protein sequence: CASSPGLTAKNIQYF.